This T cell receptor (beta chain) was recovered during a study of blood T cells in healthy people across ages. The study, taken as a whole, reports: Roughly linear declines in TCR beta diversity per million T cells occurred with age. Naive T cell percentage by flow cytometry tracked strongly with beta diversity. Investigators treated diversity estimates from one million T cells as underestimates.

A J-beta primer mix and a sample-barcoded 5' primer were used in a second PCR of roughly 7 to 12 cycles. Every individual sample yielded 2.5 million or more paired-end reads (each containing CDR3). Each CDR3 protein gets one entry after TCRdb re-called the 5' RACE reads with MiXCR. The data contain about 640,000 distinct CDR3 sequences, roughly 53% of them singletons. V was cut by 6 bases and J by 4 bases, with 21 bases left in between. This CDR3 has 16 residues. The germline V gene encodes CDR1 MRHNA and CDR2 SNTAGT. A word on this clonotype: Its antigen remains unidentified.

Sequencing used blood. This sequence originates from a man aged 60 to 75 in good health. The V and J genes are TRBV6-4 and TRBJ1-1, with TRBD1 as a possible D gene (6 bases). The CDR3 sequence is CASSVGQPLVSTEAFF. The CDR3 coding sequence is TGTGCCAGCAGCGTAGGACAGCCTCTAGTTAGCACTGAAGCTTTCTTT.